Below are 27 T cell receptor beta chains sequenced from a single sample in a study of human T cells and chemical hapten exposure. Time point specified: pre-sensitization, week 0. Treatment denoted: therapeutic diphenylcyclopropenone sensitization with weekly scalp DPC. TCRdb reanalysed the RACE reads using MiXCR and keeps one entry per CDR3 protein. The data show 280,000 or so distinct CDR3 sequences, 7.5% to 8% seen once. The sequencing here drew on whole blood, taken in connection with sensitization to the hapten diphenylcyclopropenone (DPC). Source of these receptors: a man younger than 35 with alopecia areata. Some clones in this sample may be carry-over from other donors' samples.

This clonotype was recorded at least ten times. V and J are TRBV11-2 and TRBJ2-1, with D perhaps TRBD1 (6 bases). V was cut by 6 bases and J by 2 bases, with 20 bases left in between. Germline CDR1 and CDR2: SGHAT and FQNNGV. The CDR3 runs 17 residues. CDR3 region: CASRGQGARITYNEQFF. In DNA form, the CDR3 reads TGTGCCAGCAGGGGACAAGGCGCCCGTATAACCTACAATGAGCAGTTCTTC.

The rearrangement links TRBV5-1 to TRBJ2-7, with TRBD1 as a possible D gene (6 bases). CDR3 length: 13 residues. Germline assignment: CDR1 SGHRS and CDR2 YFSETQ. Trimming pared 4 bases from V and 3 bases from J, leaving 11 bases between. DNA of the CDR3: TGCGCCAGCAGCCCGAGGGGGAACTACGAGCAGTACTTC. Protein sequence: CASSPRGNYEQYF.

The chain combines TRBV5-1 with TRBJ1-4, with a tentative D call TRBD1 (5 bases). Germline CDR1 SGHRS, CDR2 YFSETQ. V dropped 5 bases and J dropped 8 bases, with 13 bases sitting between them. The CDR3 is 13 residues long. For the CDR3, the DNA is TGCGCCAGCAGGGTCCGGGGGGAAGAAAAACTGTTTTTT. The encoded protein is CASRVRGEEKLFF.

The sample holds many counts of this clonotype. The CDR3 DNA reads as TGCAGTGCTTGGGGCGGTGCCTACGAGCAGTACTTC. It yields the protein CSAWGGAYEQYF. The rearrangement uses TRBV20-1 and TRBJ2-7; D perhaps matches TRBD1 (5 bases). V lost 5 bases and J 2 bases, leaving 10 bases between the germline ends. Germline loops: CDR1 DFQATT, CDR2 SNEGSKA (reference sequence). The CDR3 has 12 amino acids.

This clonotype was counted ten times or more. This chain joins TRBV5-1 and TRBJ2-7; D possibly corresponds to TRBD1 (6 bases). Trimming shortened V by 0 bases and J by 3 bases, and 13 bases separated the two germline ends. The CDR3 totals 15 residues. The germline V gene has CDR1 SGHRS and CDR2 YFSETQ. The CDR3 bases are TGCGCCAGCAGCTTGGGCGCAGGGGTTGACTACGAGCAGTACTTC. It translates to CASSLGAGVDYEQYF. Full variable domain (rest looked up from reference TRBV5-1 and TRBJ2-7): KAGVTQTPRYLIKTRGQQVTLSCSPISGHRSVSWYQQTPGQGLQFLFEYFSETQRNKGNFPGRFSGRQFSNSRSEMNVSTLELGDSALYLCASSLGAGVDYEQYFGPGTRLTVT.

This chain joins TRBV5-6 and TRBJ2-3, with D possibly matching TRBD1 (6 bases). The CDR3 consists of 17 residues. Between the trimmed V and J ends, which lost 0 bases and 4 bases, there was a span of 18 bases. Germline V gene sequence: CDR1 SGHDT, CDR2 YYEEEE. CDR3 residues: CASSLVSGTTVSDTQYF. CDR3 coding DNA: TGTGCCAGCAGCTTGGTATCCGGGACAACGGTGTCAGATACGCAGTATTTT.

This clonotype was counted many times. The chain uses TRBV6-5 and TRBJ1-1; a possible D gene is TRBD1 (6 bases). Germline V gene lookup returns CDR1 MNHEY and CDR2 SVGAGI. The V end lost 2 bases, the J end lost 0 bases, and 10 bases lay between the germline ends. The CDR3 extends over 15 amino acids. The CDR3 DNA follows: TGTGCCAGCAGTTACGCAAGGACAGTGAACACTGAAGCTTTCTTT. The encoded protein is CASSYARTVNTEAFF.

This clonotype was seen more than once but under ten times. This rearrangement joins TRBV9 to TRBJ1-6; D call uncertain. Germline lookup yields CDR1 SGDLS and CDR2 YYNGEE. Trimming shortened V by 0 bases and J by 7 bases, and 2 bases separated the two germline ends. This CDR3 has 12 amino acids. In nucleotides, the CDR3 is TGTGCCAGCAGCGTAGCCAATTCACCCCTCCACTTT. Translated, it gives CASSVANSPLHF.

V is TRBV11-2 and J is TRBJ1-6, with no clear D. The CDR3 runs to 17 residues. Germline values: CDR1 SGHAT, CDR2 FQNNGV. Deletions cut 1 base from V and 6 bases from J, with 16 bases between. For the CDR3, the DNA is TGTGCCAGCAGCTTAGTCGGAGTACTGAGCCTTAATTCACCCCTCCACTTT. As protein: CASSLVGVLSLNSPLHF.

The sample holds many counts of this clonotype. The chain employs TRBV6-2 or TRBV6-3 and TRBJ2-7; tentative D call: TRBD2 (5 bases). Germline CDR1 reads MNHEY; CDR2 reads SVGEGT. The CDR3 is made up of 13 amino acids. The V gene lost 1 base and the J gene lost 5 bases, with 9 bases spanning the gap. The CDR3: CASSYWPGNEQYF. For the CDR3, the DNA is TGTGCCAGCAGTTACTGGCCCGGGAACGAGCAGTACTTC.

This clonotype was recorded at least ten times. V gene TRBV29-1 combines with J gene TRBJ1-2, with D perhaps TRBD1 (6 bases). Per germline, CDR1 SQVTM and CDR2 ANQGSEA. Trimming took 3 bases from V and 6 from J, leaving 11 bases between them. CDR3 length equals 12 residues. CDR3 sequence (DNA): TGCAGCGTTGACAGCAGGGGACATGGCTACACCTTC. Amino acids: CSVDSRGHGYTF.

The chain is built from TRBV7-3 and TRBJ2-3; D ambiguous. Trimming took off 5 bases at V and 1 base at J, with 10 bases between the two ends. This CDR3 spans 14 amino acids. CDR1 SGHTA and CDR2 FQGTGA come from the germline V gene. The CDR3 here is CASSKLTRTDTQYF. CDR3 coding DNA: TGTGCCAGCAGCAAACTGACTCGCACAGATACGCAGTATTTT.

This clonotype was observed many times. The chain uses TRBV28 and TRBJ1-2, with TRBD1 identical over 8 bases. This CDR3 contains 14 residues. The ends lost 3 bases at V and 4 bases at J; junction bases unmatched: 4. Germline V gives CDR1 MDHEN, CDR2 SYDVKM. The CDR3 nucleotides are TGTGCCAGCAGTTTTCACAGGGGGTCCTATGGCTACACCTTC. Translated, it gives CASSFHRGSYGYTF.

This clonotype was picked up a small number of times. This sequence joins TRBV20-1 and TRBJ2-7; D not certain. V was clipped by 3 bases and J by 0 bases, with 15 bases between them. This CDR3 is 15 amino acids long. Germline CDR1 reads DFQATT; CDR2 reads SNEGSKA (reference sequence). The CDR3 loop reads CSASGPSISSYEQYV. The CDR3 coding sequence is TGCAGTGCTAGCGGGCCATCCATTAGCTCCTACGAGCAGTACGTC.

This chain uses TRBV6-1 with TRBJ2-3; D is perhaps TRBD1 or TRBD2 (7 bases each). The CDR3 is made up of 15 amino acids. Trimming cost V 6 bases and J 4 bases, with 17 bases left between them. The V gene's germline CDR1 is MNHNS and CDR2 SASEGT. Here the CDR3 DNA reads TGTGCCAGCAGCGCCAGGGGGGGGCCGCCAGATACGCAGTATTTT. It yields the protein CASSARGGPPDTQYF.

The chain recombines TRBV20-1 with TRBJ1-2; the D gene is possibly TRBD1 (6 bases). V was pared by 0 bases and J by 3 bases, with 11 bases between. The CDR3 runs 14 residues. Germline V CDR1 and CDR2: DFQATT, SNEGSKA (reference sequence). CDR3 sequence reads: CSARDPGQYYGYTF. DNA for the CDR3: TGCAGTGCTAGAGATCCGGGACAATACTATGGCTACACCTTC.

This clonotype was counted only a few times. The V call is TRBV6-5, the J call TRBJ2-3; TRBD2 agrees at 9 bases. This CDR3 is built from 15 residues. The V and J ends lost 1 base and 4 bases, in that order; junction bases with no gene match: 3. The germline V gene encodes CDR1 MNHEY and CDR2 SVGAGI. The CDR3 region has the DNA TGTGCCAGCAGTTACTGGCGGGGGGGCCCAGATACGCAGTATTTT. Amino acid sequence: CASSYWRGGPDTQYF.

This chain uses TRBV6-2 or TRBV6-3 with TRBJ2-7, with D perhaps being TRBD1 or TRBD2 (5 bases each). The CDR3 is 16 residues long. Trimming left V 3 bases short and J 2 bases short, with 17 bases between. Germline V lookup: CDR1 MNHEY, CDR2 SVGEGT. The CDR3 DNA reads TGTGCCAGCAGTTATATGGGCCTCTCGGGGCCCTACGAGCAGTACGTC. It translates to CASSYMGLSGPYEQYV.

This clonotype has just a few counts. This sequence joins TRBV4-3 and TRBJ2-5; 9 bases align to TRBD1. The CDR3 has 17 amino acids. The J segment lost 1 base and the V segment lost 0 bases, leaving 6 bases of the junction unmatched. From germline, CDR1 is LGHNA and CDR2 YSLEER. This chain's CDR3 is CASSQDMTGGFQETQYF. The CDR3 DNA is TGCGCCAGCAGCCAAGACATGACAGGGGGTTTCCAAGAGACCCAGTACTTC.

V usage is TRBV25-1 and J usage is TRBJ1-2; D gene ambiguous. V was pared by 3 bases and J by 3 bases, with 11 bases between. From germline, CDR1 is MGHDK and CDR2 SYGVNS. The CDR3 consists of 14 residues. The CDR3 region has the DNA TGTGCCAGCAGTGACCCAAGGACGGACTATGGCTACACCTTC. Translated, it gives CASSDPRTDYGYTF.

This clonotype was counted a few times. The chain carries TRBV12-3 or TRBV12-4 and TRBJ1-1; 7 bases align to TRBD1. The CDR3 has 14 residues. V was clipped by 7 bases and J by 2 bases; unmatched bases: 7. CDR3 in DNA: TGTGCCAGCACCCCGGGACAGAGCAACACTGAAGCTTTCTTT. Translated, it gives CASTPGQSNTEAFF.

This chain uses TRBV12-3 or TRBV12-4 with TRBJ2-5; a possible D gene is TRBD2 (5 bases). V gave up 5 bases and J gave up 1 base, with 14 bases separating them. The CDR3 runs 15 residues. The DNA for the CDR3 is TGTGCCAGCAGTCCCCCCCAGCGGACCCAAGAGACCCAGTACTTC. This encodes CASSPPQRTQETQYF.

Only a few counts were recorded for this clonotype. The rearrangement joins TRBV6-5 to TRBJ2-3, with D possibly called TRBD1 or TRBD2 (5 bases each). Between the trimmed V and J ends, which lost 2 bases and 0 bases, there was a span of 15 bases. The CDR3 is made up of 17 amino acids. Germline-derived CDR1 and CDR2 are MNHEY and SVGAGI. The CDR3 sequence is CASSYSPPGPSTDTQYF. CDR3 in DNA: TGTGCCAGCAGTTACAGCCCTCCGGGGCCTAGCACAGATACGCAGTATTTT.

Only a few counts were recorded for this clonotype. This chain joins TRBV7-9 and TRBJ1-4; TRBD1 might be the D (6 bases). This CDR3 is 15 amino acids long. Trimming shortened V by 4 bases and J by 1 base, and 10 bases separated the two germline ends. Germline CDR1 reads SEHNR; CDR2 reads FQNEAQ (reference sequence). The CDR3 protein is CASSYPQGTNEKLFF. In DNA form, the CDR3 reads TGTGCCAGCAGCTACCCACAGGGAACTAATGAAAAACTGTTTTTT. Supplemented by reference TRBV7-9 and TRBJ1-4, the full variable domain reads DTGVSQNPRHKITKRGQNVTFRCDPISEHNRLYWYRQTLGQGPEFLTYFQNEAQLEKSRLLSDRFSAERPKGSFSTLEIQRTEQGDSAMYLCASSYPQGTNEKLFFGSGTQLSVL.

This clonotype has a count of ten or more. DNA for the CDR3: TGCGCCAGCAGCCAGGCTGGGGTTCGTAGCAAAAACATTCAGTACTTC. It yields the protein CASSQAGVRSKNIQYF. The chain uses TRBV4-3 and TRBJ2-4, with no clear D. The V gene's germline CDR1 is LGHNA and CDR2 YSLEER. The V end lost 3 bases, the J end lost 3 bases, and 15 bases lay between the germline ends. CDR3 size: 16 residues.

This sequence joins TRBV12-3 or TRBV12-4 and TRBJ1-2; 9 bases align to TRBD1. The V segment lost 6 bases and the J segment 8 bases; nucleotides outside the gene matches: 7. The CDR3 consists of 13 residues. The CDR3: CASSPGQGVGYTF. CDR3 bases: TGTGCCAGCAGCCCGGGACAGGGAGTAGGCTACACCTTC.

In this sample, this clonotype turned up many times. This sequence joins TRBV28 and TRBJ2-7; maybe TRBD1 (6 bases). This CDR3 is 14 amino acids long. From germline, CDR1 is MDHEN and CDR2 SYDVKM. The ends were cut back, 8 bases at V and 4 bases at J, with 18 bases in the middle. CDR3 nucleotide sequence: TGTGCCAGCCGATCACAGGGACCGGGATACGAGCAGTACGTC. Translation: CASRSQGPGYEQYV.